A single sample gave rise to the 4 T cell receptor beta chains below, sequenced in a study of STAT5B mutations in CD4+ large granular lymphocyte leukemia. The method was immunoSEQ multiplex PCR; TCRdb's version includes in-frame clones alone and lacks a portion of them. The table has around 30,000 clones, around 76% seen once. Source material: CD4+ T cells from blood buffy coats. These receptors were obtained from a human donor in good health.

This clone has only one observation. The rearrangement links TRBV6-6 to TRBJ2-5; 7 nucleotides agree with TRBD1. The CDR3 consists of 15 residues. V lost 6 bases to trimming and J lost 0 bases; unmatched junction nucleotides: 7. Germline CDR1 and CDR2: MNHNY and SVGAGI (reference sequence). Here the CDR3 reads CASSTGDGYQETQYF. Written as DNA, the CDR3 is TGTGCCAGCAGCACAGGGGACGGCTACCAAGAGACCCAGTACTTC.

V is TRBV18 and J is TRBJ1-3, with 9 bases identical to TRBD1. There are 17 residues in the CDR3. The V gene end was trimmed by 2 bases and the J gene end by 0 bases; junction bases not matched to a gene: 5. The V gene's germline CDR1 is KGHSH and CDR2 LQKENI. In DNA form, the CDR3 reads TGTGCCAGCTCACCAATTACAGGGGGCTTCTCTGGAAACACCATATATTTT. This encodes CASSPITGGFSGNTIYF.

The CDR3 is CASSVESTGSLIYF. The CDR3 nucleotides read TGTGCCAGCAGCGTAGAATCGACAGGGAGTTTAATATATTTT. The gene calls are TRBV9 and TRBJ1-3; 7 bases fit TRBD1. Trimming cost V 0 bases and J 13 bases; bases outside gene matches: 10. This CDR3 comprises 14 residues. Germline V gene sequence: CDR1 SGDLS, CDR2 YYNGEE.

The CDR3 spells CASSQDLGDYGYTF. The CDR3 DNA sequence: TGTGCCAGTAGCCAGGACTTGGGGGACTATGGCTACACCTTC. This rearrangement joins TRBV19 to TRBJ1-2; D perhaps matches TRBD1 (5 bases). The CDR3 spans 14 residues. Trimming pared 6 bases from V and 3 bases from J, leaving 14 bases between. CDR1 is LNHDA, CDR2 SQIVND, per germline (reference sequence).